What follows are 6 T cell receptor beta chains derived from one specimen sequenced in a study of CD8 T cells in Susac syndrome. Reverse transcription of about 0.45 to 1 ug RNA was carried out with random hexamers. TCRdb reprocessed the immunoSEQ multiplex PCR reads with MiXCR, giving one entry per CDR3 protein. The table has 130,000 to 150,000 distinct CDR3 sequences, approximately 93% seen once. Sequencing was done on a sample of CD4+ T cells from PBMCs. The receptor source for this set is a human donor in good health.

The V and J genes are TRBV9 and TRBJ2-2; D uncertain. The CDR3 has 14 residues. The germline CDR1 and CDR2 sequences are SGDLS and YYNGEE. V was shortened by 2 bases and J by 4 bases, with 9 bases between the two germline ends. CDR3 bases: TGTGCCAGCAGCGTGTCCGGAGCCACCGGGGAGCTGTTTTTT. It yields the protein CASSVSGATGELFF.

The chain couples TRBV19 to TRBJ2-5, with a weak D call TRBD2 (6 bases). Between the trimmed V and J ends, which lost 5 bases and 4 bases, there was a span of 14 bases. This CDR3 contains 14 residues. Looked up from germline, CDR1 is LNHDA and CDR2 is SQIVND (reference sequence). This CDR3 reads CASSPSGLIETQYF. In nucleotides, the CDR3 is TGTGCCAGTAGTCCCTCGGGACTTATAGAGACCCAGTACTTC.

The chain has TRBV19 and TRBJ1-2; tentative D call: TRBD1 (5 bases). V was cut by 3 bases and J by 6 bases, with 11 bases left in between. Germline loops: CDR1 LNHDA, CDR2 SQIVND (reference sequence). This CDR3 is 13 amino acids long. The CDR3 nucleotides are TGTGCCAGTAGTATCGGCAGGGATGATGGCTACACCTTC. It specifies CASSIGRDDGYTF.

With respect to this clonotype: A junction boundary mismatches the germline segment, possibly from a read error. This chain links TRBV7-9 with TRBJ1-1; D gene ambiguous. CDR1 is SEHNR, CDR2 FQNEAQ, per germline (reference sequence). This CDR3 is 13 amino acids long. The CDR3 region is CASSLAQNTEAFF. DNA of the CDR3: TGTGCCAGCAGTTTAGCCCAGAACACTGAAGCTTTCTTT.

This sequence joins TRBV18 and TRBJ2-5, with D uncertain. Per germline, CDR1 KGHSH and CDR2 LQKENI. V dropped 3 bases and J dropped 4 bases, with 15 bases sitting between them. The length of the CDR3 is 15 residues. The CDR3 nucleotides read TGTGCCAGCTCACCGGTACGGATCGGACCAGAGACCCAGTACTTC. Translation gives CASSPVRIGPETQYF.

The rearrangement joins TRBV5-1 to TRBJ2-1, with D possibly matching TRBD2 (5 bases). CDR3 length: 17 residues. Per the germline V gene, CDR1 is SGHRS and CDR2 is YFSETQ. V lost 0 bases to trimming and J lost 0 bases, with 13 bases between them. In DNA form, the CDR3 reads TGCGCCAGCAGCTTGGAGGGCGGGCCGAGCTCCTACAATGAGCAGTTCTTC. The encoded protein is CASSLEGGPSSYNEQFF.